A single sample is the source of the 8 T cell receptor beta chains below, sequenced in a study of blood T cell repertoires in COVID-19. Data came from immunoSEQ multiplex PCR; TCRdb stores just in-frame clones and leaves some out. The sample has more than 250,000 clones; about four fifths are singletons. Sequencing used PBMCs or T cells enriched from blood (not recorded which). The receptors here all came from a man between 40 and 49 years old who had been exposed to COVID-19.

J is TRBJ2-2 and V is TRBV7-9; D gene uncertain. CDR1 and CDR2 (germline): SEHNR, FQNEAQ (reference sequence). CDR3 size: 14 residues. V lost 2 bases, J lost 0 bases, and 4 bases lay in between. The CDR3 here is CASSLLSNTGELFF. The CDR3 coding sequence is TGTGCCAGCAGCTTACTTTCGAACACCGGGGAGCTGTTTTTT.

The chain joins TRBV6-5 to TRBJ2-5, with a weak D call TRBD2 (5 bases). From germline, CDR1 is MNHEY and CDR2 SVGAGI. This CDR3 has 14 residues. V dropped 1 base and J dropped 4 bases, with 10 bases sitting between them. As DNA, the CDR3 is TGTGCCAGCAGTTACTTGGGGAGAGGAGAGACCCAGTACTTC. Translation gives CASSYLGRGETQYF.

This rearrangement joins TRBV5-1 to TRBJ2-7; D is unclear. CDR3 length: 14 residues. Germline V gene lookup returns CDR1 SGHRS and CDR2 YFSETQ. V was trimmed by 5 bases and J by 0 bases, leaving 12 bases between them. CDR3 region: CASRTGSLSYEQYF. CDR3 DNA sequence: TGCGCCAGCAGAACCGGGTCGCTCTCCTACGAGCAGTACTTC.

The chain employs TRBV19 and TRBJ2-1, with 9 positions matching TRBD2. The V gene's germline CDR1 is LNHDA and CDR2 SQIVND (reference sequence). CDR3 length: 16 residues. V gave up 3 bases and J gave up 8 bases; unmatched junction bases: 11. The CDR3 protein is CASSMGWGLASDEQFF. The CDR3 region has the DNA TGTGCCAGTAGTATGGGTTGGGGACTAGCCAGCGATGAGCAGTTCTTC.

The DNA for the CDR3 is TGCAGCGTTCGGACAGGGGCCCTGAACACTGAAGCTTTCTTT. This gives the protein CSVRTGALNTEAFF. J is TRBJ1-1 and V is TRBV29-1; 9 bases fit TRBD1. V trimming: 5 bases; J trimming: 0 bases; junction bases outside the gene matches: 4. Germline-derived CDR1 and CDR2 are SQVTM and ANQGSEA. CDR3 size: 14 residues.

The rearrangement joins TRBV30 to TRBJ1-6; a possible D gene is TRBD1 (6 bases). Germline CDR1 reads GTSNPN; CDR2 reads SVGIG (reference sequence). V was pared by 4 bases and J by 7 bases, with 17 bases between. The length of the CDR3 is 15 residues. CDR3 region: CAWIFRGLPNSPLHF. DNA of the CDR3: TGTGCCTGGATTTTCAGGGGCCTCCCGAATTCACCCCTCCACTTT.

The rearrangement links TRBV19 to TRBJ2-7; TRBD2 aligns across 11 bases. J lost 6 bases, V lost 6 bases, and 4 bases had no gene match. CDR1 is LNHDA, CDR2 SQIVND, per germline (reference sequence). This CDR3 region has 13 residues. The CDR3, as DNA: TGTGCCAGTAGGGGACTAGCGGCCGTCGAGCAGTACTTC. This encodes CASRGLAAVEQYF.

This rearrangement joins TRBV5-1 to TRBJ2-1, with 8 bases matching TRBD1. Per the germline V gene, CDR1 is SGHRS and CDR2 is YFSETQ. The CDR3 is 17 amino acids. With 3 bases clipped from V and 4 bases from J, the junction kept 12 bases outside the gene matches. The CDR3 nucleotides are TGCGCCAGCAGCTCACAACCGATTGACAGGGGTTACAATGAGCAGTTCTTC. It is translated as CASSSQPIDRGYNEQFF.